This TCR beta chain was found in a study of OX40 agonist ivuxolimab in advanced cancers. Study-level background: Ivuxolimab, which targeted the costimulatory receptor OX40 (CD134), was an agonistic, fully human IgG2 monoclonal antibody. Intravenous ivuxolimab was administered to patients every 2 weeks at six dose levels: 0.01, 0.1, 0.3, 1.5, 3 and 10 mg/kg. Of the 50 or so patients in dose escalation, about 19 had hepatocellular carcinoma, some 15 had melanoma, 9 had renal cell carcinoma and 9 had head and neck cancer. The dose-escalation cohort was approximately 83% male with a mean age of about 60 years, ranging from roughly 23 to 90. Prior anti-PD-1, anti-PD-L1 or anti-CTLA-4 therapy was permitted, and 30% to 45% of dose-escalation patients had received checkpoint inhibitors. Three dose-escalation patients achieved partial responses, one with hepatocellular carcinoma and two with cutaneous melanoma. Peripheral TCRbeta sequencing was intended to test whether TCR sequence diversity was altered and clonal T-cell expansion was caused by ivuxolimab. The paper describes the monotherapy dose-escalation part (N = 52 patients) of the phase I trial of ivuxolimab. The investigation overall reported the following: After ivuxolimab, expanded clones were on average more numerous among CD8+ T cells than among CD4+ T cells. At doses from 0.1 to 3.0 mg/kg, clonal expansion was seen in both CD4+ and CD8+ blood T cells between baseline and week 6. Low levels of normalized T-cell clonal expansion were also seen in some patients who did not respond. Partial responders in the 0.1-3.0 mg/kg groups had among the lowest normalized peripheral clonal expansion, especially among CD8+ T cells. The antigen specificity of the peripheral T cells that underwent clonal expansion was not determined.

Genomic DNA was extracted from sorted cells for sequencing of the TCRbeta CDR3 region. The immunoSEQ Assay was used to sequence the TCRbeta CDR3 regions. Not all clones reach the TCRdb copy of this immuneACCESS table, which keeps in-frame sequences only. Checked studies attribute under half of the gap to unresolved V genes and leave the rest unexplained. The sample yields tens of thousands of clones; 80% to 95% were counted once. The ten largest clones capture about 9.4% of the sample. Patients with autoimmune disease history or receiving systemic immunosuppression were excluded from the trial. Peripheral blood for TCR sequencing was collected from all dose cohorts at baseline, on cycle 4 day 1, and on cycle 7 day 1. Samples came from an open-label, multicenter, first-in-human phase I dose-escalation trial of ivuxolimab. Adults with locally advanced or metastatic melanoma, renal cell carcinoma, hepatocellular carcinoma or head and neck squamous cell carcinoma were enrolled in the trial. Before TCR sequencing, CD4+ T cells and CD8+ T cells were sorted from peripheral blood as separate populations.

In the case of this clone: Its recognized antigen is unknown. No much larger clone exists at a distance of one base, and base qualities are not known.

Per the germline V gene, SGHAT is the CDR1 and FQNNGV is the CDR2. V is pruned by 3 bases and J by 2 bases, leaving 6 bases of the junction without a gene match. The CDR3 runs 16 residues from the cysteine to the phenylalanine. Only the CDR3 DNA is retained, 48 bases long and in frame from the first base. The chain was built from TRBV11-2 and TRBJ1-1, and 10 junction bases match TRBD1. The source was CD4+ or CD8+ T cells sorted from blood, collected in a trial of the OX40 agonist ivuxolimab. This TCR was recovered from an adult with an advanced solid tumor such as melanoma, head and neck, liver or kidney cancer. The DNA sequence reads TGTGCCAGCAGCTTGGGACAGGGGTTTGGTAACACTGAAGCTTTCTTT. Translated, this is CASSLGQGFGNTEAFF.